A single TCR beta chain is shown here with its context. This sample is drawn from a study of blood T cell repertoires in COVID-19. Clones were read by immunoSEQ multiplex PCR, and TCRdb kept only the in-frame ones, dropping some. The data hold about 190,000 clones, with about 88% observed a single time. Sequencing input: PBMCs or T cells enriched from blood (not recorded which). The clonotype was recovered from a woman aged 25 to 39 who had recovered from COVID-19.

The CDR3 loop reads CSSTPTEAFF. For the CDR3, the DNA is TGCAGCTCCACTCCCACTGAAGCTTTCTTT. The chain uses TRBV29-1 and TRBJ1-1; D ambiguous. The CDR3 extends over 10 amino acids. Trimming took off 8 bases at V and 4 bases at J, with 8 bases between the two ends. The germline V gene encodes CDR1 SQVTM and CDR2 ANQGSEA.